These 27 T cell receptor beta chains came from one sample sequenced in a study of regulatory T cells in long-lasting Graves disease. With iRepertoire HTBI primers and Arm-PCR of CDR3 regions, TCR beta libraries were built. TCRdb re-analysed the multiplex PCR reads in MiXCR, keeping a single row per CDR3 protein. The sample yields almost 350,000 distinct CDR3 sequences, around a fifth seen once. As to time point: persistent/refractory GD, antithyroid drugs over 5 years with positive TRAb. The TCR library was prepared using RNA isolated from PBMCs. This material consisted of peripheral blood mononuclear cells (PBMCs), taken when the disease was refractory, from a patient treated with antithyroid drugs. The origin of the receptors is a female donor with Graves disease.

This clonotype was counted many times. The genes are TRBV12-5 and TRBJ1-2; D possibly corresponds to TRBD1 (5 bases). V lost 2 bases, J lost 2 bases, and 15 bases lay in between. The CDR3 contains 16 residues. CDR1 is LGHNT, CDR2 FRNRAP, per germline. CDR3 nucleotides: TGTGCTAGTGGTTTGTTTCTGGCCCGGGGCAACTATGGCTACACCTTC. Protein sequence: CASGLFLARGNYGYTF.

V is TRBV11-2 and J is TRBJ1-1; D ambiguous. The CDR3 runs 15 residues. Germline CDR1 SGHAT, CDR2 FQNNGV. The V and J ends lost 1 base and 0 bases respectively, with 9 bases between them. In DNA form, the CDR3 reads TGTGCCAGCAGCTTAGTTCCGAAAGTGAACACTGAAGCTTTCTTT. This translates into CASSLVPKVNTEAFF. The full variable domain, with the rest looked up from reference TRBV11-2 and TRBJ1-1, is EAGVAQSPRYKIIEKRQSVAFWCNPISGHATLYWYQQILGQGPKLLIQFQNNGVVDDSQLPKDRFSAERLKGVDSTLKIQPAKLEDSAVYLCASSLVPKVNTEAFFGQGTRLTVV.

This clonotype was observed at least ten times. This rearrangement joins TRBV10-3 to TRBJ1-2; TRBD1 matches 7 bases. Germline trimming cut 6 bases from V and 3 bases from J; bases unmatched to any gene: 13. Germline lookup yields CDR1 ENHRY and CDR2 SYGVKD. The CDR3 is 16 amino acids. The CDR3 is CAIRDPGQPDYYGYTF. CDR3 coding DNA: TGTGCCATCAGGGATCCGGGACAGCCGGATTACTATGGCTACACCTTC.

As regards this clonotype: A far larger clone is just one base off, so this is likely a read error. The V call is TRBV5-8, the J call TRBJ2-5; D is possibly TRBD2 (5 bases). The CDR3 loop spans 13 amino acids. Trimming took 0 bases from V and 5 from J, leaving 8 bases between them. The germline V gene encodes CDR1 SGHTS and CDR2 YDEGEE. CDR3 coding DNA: TGTGCCAGCAGCTTGGGAGGGATGGAGACCCAGTACTTC. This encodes CASSLGGMETQYF.

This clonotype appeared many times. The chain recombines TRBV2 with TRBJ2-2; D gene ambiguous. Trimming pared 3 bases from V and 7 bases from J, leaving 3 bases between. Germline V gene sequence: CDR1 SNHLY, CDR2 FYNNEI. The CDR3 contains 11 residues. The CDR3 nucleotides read TGTGCCAGCAGTGATTACGGGGAGCTGTTTTTT. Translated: CASSDYGELFF.

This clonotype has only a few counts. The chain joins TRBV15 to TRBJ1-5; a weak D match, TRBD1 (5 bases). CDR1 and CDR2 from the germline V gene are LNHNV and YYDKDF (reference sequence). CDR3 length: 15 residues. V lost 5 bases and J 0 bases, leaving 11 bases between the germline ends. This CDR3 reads CATSGTDYSNQPQHF. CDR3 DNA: TGTGCCACCAGCGGGACGGATTATAGCAATCAGCCCCAGCATTTT.

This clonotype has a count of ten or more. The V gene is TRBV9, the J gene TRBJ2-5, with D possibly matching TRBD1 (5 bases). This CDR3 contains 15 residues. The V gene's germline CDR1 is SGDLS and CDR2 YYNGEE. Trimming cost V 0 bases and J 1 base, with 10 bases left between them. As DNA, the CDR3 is TGTGCCAGCAGCGTAGCTGGGGCAGGCCAAGAGACCCAGTACTTC. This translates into CASSVAGAGQETQYF.

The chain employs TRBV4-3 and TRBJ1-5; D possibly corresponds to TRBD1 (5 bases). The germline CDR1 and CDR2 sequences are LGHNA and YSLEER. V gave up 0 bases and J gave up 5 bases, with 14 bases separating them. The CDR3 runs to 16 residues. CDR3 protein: CASSQDGGGPHQPQHF. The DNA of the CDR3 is TGCGCCAGCAGCCAAGATGGGGGGGGACCCCATCAGCCCCAGCATTTT.

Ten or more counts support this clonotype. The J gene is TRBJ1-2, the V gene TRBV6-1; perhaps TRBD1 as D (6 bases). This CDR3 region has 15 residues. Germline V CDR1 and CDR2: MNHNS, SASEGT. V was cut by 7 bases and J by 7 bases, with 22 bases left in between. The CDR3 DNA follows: TGTGCCAGCATGCGTACCCTGGGGGCACAGGGTGGCTACACCTTC. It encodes CASMRTLGAQGGYTF.

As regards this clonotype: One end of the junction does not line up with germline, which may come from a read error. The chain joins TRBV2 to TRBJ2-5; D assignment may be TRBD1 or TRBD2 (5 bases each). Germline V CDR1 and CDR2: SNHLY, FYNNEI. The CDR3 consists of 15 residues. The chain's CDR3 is CASSGALRDGEIQYF. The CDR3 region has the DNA TGTGCCAGCAGTGGGGCACTACGGGACGGAGAGATCCAGTACTTC.

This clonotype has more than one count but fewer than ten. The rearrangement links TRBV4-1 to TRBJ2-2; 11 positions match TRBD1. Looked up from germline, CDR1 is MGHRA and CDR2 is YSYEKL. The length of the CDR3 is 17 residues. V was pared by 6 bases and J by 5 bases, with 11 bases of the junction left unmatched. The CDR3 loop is CASSLPGQGVRTGELFF. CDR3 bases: TGCGCCAGCAGTCTACCGGGACAGGGGGTTCGGACCGGGGAGCTGTTTTTT.

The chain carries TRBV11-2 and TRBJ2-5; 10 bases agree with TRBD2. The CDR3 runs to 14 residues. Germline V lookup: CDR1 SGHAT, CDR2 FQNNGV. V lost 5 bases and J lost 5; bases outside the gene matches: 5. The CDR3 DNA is TGTGCCAGCAGCCAGCGGGGGGGGGGGGAGACCCAGTACTTC. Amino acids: CASSQRGGGETQYF.

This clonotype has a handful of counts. The CDR3 loop is CATSRDPFRAGGTGELFF. Here the CDR3 DNA reads TGTGCCACCAGCAGAGACCCTTTCAGGGCTGGAGGAACCGGGGAGCTGTTTTTT. The chain links TRBV15 to TRBJ2-2, with D perhaps matching TRBD1 or TRBD2 (5 bases each). The CDR3 runs 18 residues. With 0 bases removed from V and 5 bases from J, the gap between germline ends came to 19 bases. Germline V gives CDR1 LNHNV, CDR2 YYDKDF (reference sequence).

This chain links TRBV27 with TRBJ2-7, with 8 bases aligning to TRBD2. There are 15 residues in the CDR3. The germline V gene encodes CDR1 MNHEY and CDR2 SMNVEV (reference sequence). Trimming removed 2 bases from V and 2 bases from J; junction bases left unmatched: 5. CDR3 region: CASSLSRGGPYEQYF. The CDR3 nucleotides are TGTGCCAGCAGTTTAAGTCGGGGGGGCCCCTACGAGCAGTACTTC.

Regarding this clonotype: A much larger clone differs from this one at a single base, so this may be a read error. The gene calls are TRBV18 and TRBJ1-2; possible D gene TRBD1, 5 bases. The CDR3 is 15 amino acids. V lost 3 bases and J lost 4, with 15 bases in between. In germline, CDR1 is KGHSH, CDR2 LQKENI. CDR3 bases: TGTGCCAGCTCACCCAGGGAGGCCTACCTCTATGGCTACACCTTC. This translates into CASSPREAYLYGYTF.

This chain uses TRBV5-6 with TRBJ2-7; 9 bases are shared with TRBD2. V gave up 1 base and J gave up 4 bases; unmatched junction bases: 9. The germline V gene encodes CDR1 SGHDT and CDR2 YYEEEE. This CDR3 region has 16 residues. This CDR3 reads CASSLSSGSHVYEQYF. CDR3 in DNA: TGTGCCAGCAGCTTGAGTAGCGGGAGCCACGTATACGAGCAGTACTTC. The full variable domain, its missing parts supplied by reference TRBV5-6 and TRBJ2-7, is DAGVTQSPTHLIKTRGQQVTLRCSPKSGHDTVSWYQQALGQGPQFIFQYYEEEERQRGNFPDRFSGHQFPNYSSELNVNALLLGDSALYLCASSLSSGSHVYEQYFGPGTRLTVT.

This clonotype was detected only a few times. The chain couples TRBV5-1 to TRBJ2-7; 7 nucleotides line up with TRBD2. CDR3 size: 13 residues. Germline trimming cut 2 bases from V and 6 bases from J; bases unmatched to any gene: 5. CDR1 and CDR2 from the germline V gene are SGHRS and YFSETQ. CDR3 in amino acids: CASSFVAGVEQYF. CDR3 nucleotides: TGCGCCAGCAGCTTCGTGGCGGGAGTCGAGCAGTACTTC.

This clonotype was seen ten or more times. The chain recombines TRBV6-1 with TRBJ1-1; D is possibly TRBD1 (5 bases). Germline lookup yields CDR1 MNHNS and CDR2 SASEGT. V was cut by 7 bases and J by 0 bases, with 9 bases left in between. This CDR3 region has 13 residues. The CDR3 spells CASKGRVNTEAFF. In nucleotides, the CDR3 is TGTGCCAGCAAGGGACGGGTGAACACTGAAGCTTTCTTT.

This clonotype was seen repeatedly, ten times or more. The CDR3 protein is CASSDPGGNYGYTF. In DNA form, the CDR3 reads TGTGCCAGCAGTGACCCAGGGGGGAACTATGGCTACACCTTC. V usage is TRBV6-1 and J usage is TRBJ1-2, with 7 bases fitting TRBD1. Losses at the gene ends were 3 bases for V and 2 bases for J; bases not matched to a gene: 3. This CDR3 is built from 14 residues. The germline CDR1 and CDR2 sequences are MNHNS and SASEGT.

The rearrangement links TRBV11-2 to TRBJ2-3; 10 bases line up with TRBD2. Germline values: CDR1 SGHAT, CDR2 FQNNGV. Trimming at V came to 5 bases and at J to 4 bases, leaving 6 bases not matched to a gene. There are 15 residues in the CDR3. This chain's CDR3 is CASSLISGRPDTQYF. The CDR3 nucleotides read TGTGCCAGCAGCCTCATTAGCGGGAGGCCAGATACGCAGTATTTT.

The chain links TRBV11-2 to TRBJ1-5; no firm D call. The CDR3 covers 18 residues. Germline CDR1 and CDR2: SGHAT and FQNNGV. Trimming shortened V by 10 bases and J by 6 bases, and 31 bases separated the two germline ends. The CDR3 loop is CANPLATSREVLGQPQHF. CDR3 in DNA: TGTGCCAACCCATTAGCGACATCAAGGGAAGTCCTGGGTCAGCCCCAGCATTTT.

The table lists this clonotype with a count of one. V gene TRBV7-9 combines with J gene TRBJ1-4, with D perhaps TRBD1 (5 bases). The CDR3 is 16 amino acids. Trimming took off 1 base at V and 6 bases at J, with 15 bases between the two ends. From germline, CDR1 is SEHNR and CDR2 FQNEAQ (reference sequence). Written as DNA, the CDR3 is TGTGCCAGCAGCTTAGGACCTCGGGCGGGGCATGAAAAACTGTTTTTT. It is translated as CASSLGPRAGHEKLFF. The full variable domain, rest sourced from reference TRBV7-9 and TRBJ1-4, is DTGVSQNPRHKITKRGQNVTFRCDPISEHNRLYWYRQTLGQGPEFLTYFQNEAQLEKSRLLSDRFSAERPKGSFSTLEIQRTEQGDSAMYLCASSLGPRAGHEKLFFGSGTQLSVL.

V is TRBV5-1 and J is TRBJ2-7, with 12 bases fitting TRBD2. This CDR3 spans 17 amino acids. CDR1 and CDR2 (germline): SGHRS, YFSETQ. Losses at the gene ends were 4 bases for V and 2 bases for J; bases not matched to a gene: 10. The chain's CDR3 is CASSVGGLAGHTYEQYF. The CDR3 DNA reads TGCGCCAGCAGCGTCGGAGGACTAGCGGGACACACCTACGAGCAGTACTTC.

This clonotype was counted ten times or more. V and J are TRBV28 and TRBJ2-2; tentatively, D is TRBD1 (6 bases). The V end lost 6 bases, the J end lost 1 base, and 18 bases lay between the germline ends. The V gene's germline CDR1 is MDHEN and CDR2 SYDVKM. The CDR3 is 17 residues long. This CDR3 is CASSPFGQGQNTGELFF. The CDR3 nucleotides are TGTGCCAGCAGCCCCTTCGGGCAGGGACAGAACACCGGGGAGCTGTTTTTT.

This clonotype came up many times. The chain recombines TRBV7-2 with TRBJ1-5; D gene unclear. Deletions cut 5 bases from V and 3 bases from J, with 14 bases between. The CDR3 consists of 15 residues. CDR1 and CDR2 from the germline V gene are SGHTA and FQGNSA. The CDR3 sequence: CASSPDPGTNQPQHF. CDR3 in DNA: TGTGCCAGCAGCCCCGACCCGGGAACCAATCAGCCCCAGCATTTT.

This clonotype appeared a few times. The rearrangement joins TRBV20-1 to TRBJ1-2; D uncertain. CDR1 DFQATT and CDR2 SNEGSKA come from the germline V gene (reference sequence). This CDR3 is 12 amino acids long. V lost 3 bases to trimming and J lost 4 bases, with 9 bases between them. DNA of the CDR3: TGCAGTGCTAGGACGTATGGCTATGGCTACACCTTC. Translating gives CSARTYGYGYTF.

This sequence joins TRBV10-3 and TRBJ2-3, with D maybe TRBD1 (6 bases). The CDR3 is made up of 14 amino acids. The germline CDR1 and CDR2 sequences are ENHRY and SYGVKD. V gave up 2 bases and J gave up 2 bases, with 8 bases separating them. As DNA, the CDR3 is TGTGCCATCAGTGAGACAGGGCCCACAGATACGCAGTATTTT. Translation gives CAISETGPTDTQYF.